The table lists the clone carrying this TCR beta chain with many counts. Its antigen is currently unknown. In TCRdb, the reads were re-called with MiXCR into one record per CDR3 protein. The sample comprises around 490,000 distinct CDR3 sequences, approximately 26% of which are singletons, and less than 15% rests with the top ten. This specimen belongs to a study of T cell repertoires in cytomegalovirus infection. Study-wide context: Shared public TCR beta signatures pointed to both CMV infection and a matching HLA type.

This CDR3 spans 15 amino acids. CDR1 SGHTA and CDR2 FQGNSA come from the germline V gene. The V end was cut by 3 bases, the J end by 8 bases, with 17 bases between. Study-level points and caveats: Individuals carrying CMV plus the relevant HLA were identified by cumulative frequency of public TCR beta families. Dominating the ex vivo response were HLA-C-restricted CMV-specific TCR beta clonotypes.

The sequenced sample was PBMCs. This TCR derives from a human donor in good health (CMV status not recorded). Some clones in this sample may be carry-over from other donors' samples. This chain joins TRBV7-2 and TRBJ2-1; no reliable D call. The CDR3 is CASSLGQRPVDEQFF. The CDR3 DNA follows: TGTGCCAGCAGCTTGGGCCAACGACCGGTCGATGAGCAGTTCTTC.